Listed here are 19 T cell receptor beta chains from one sample, sequenced in a study of OX40 agonist ivuxolimab in advanced cancers. Sequencing was performed with immunoSEQ multiplex PCR; in TCRdb, only in-frame clones are kept and a portion is missing. The table records 55,000 to 90,000 clones, around 88% of them present only once. The specimen was CD4+ or CD8+ T cells sorted from blood, collected in a trial of the OX40 agonist ivuxolimab. Source of these receptors: an adult with an advanced solid tumor such as melanoma, head and neck, liver or kidney cancer.

The V and J genes are TRBV7-2 and TRBJ1-5; the D is unclear. In germline, CDR1 is SGHTA, CDR2 FQGNSA. The CDR3 has 13 residues. Trimming removed 2 bases from V and 3 bases from J, with 5 bases in between. CDR3 residues: CASSLFYNQPQHF. DNA of the CDR3: TGTGCCAGCAGCTTATTCTACAATCAGCCCCAGCATTTT.

The rearrangement uses TRBV5-6 and TRBJ2-6; unclear D gene. The V end lost 4 bases, the J end lost 1 base, and 6 bases lay between the germline ends. Germline CDR1 SGHDT, CDR2 YYEEEE. The CDR3 sequence is 14 residues long. The CDR3 here is CASSDASGANVLTF. The CDR3 DNA follows: TGTGCCAGCAGCGACGCGTCTGGGGCCAACGTCCTGACTTTC.

The chain has TRBV5-1 and TRBJ2-2; 7 bases match TRBD1. J lost 0 bases, V lost 2 bases, and 4 bases had no gene match. The CDR3 sequence is 16 residues long. In germline, CDR1 is SGHRS, CDR2 YFSETQ. CDR3 residues: CASSLRQGPNTGELFF. The CDR3 bases are TGCGCCAGCAGCTTAAGACAGGGCCCGAACACCGGGGAGCTGTTTTTT.

The J gene is TRBJ2-3, the V gene TRBV2; 7 nucleotides match TRBD1. The V gene end was trimmed by 2 bases and the J gene end by 1 base; junction bases not matched to a gene: 6. The germline V gene has CDR1 SNHLY and CDR2 FYNNEI. This CDR3 spans 16 amino acids. CDR3 region: CASSEYTGARTDTQYF. In nucleotides, the CDR3 is TGTGCCAGCAGTGAATATACAGGGGCCCGCACAGATACGCAGTATTTT.

The chain has TRBV7-2 and TRBJ2-7; D is perhaps TRBD2 (5 bases). Trimming shortened V by 5 bases and J by 2 bases, and 10 bases separated the two germline ends. Germline V gene lookup returns CDR1 SGHTA and CDR2 FQGNSA. CDR3 size: 13 residues. The CDR3 reads CASSGRGPYEQYF. CDR3 sequence (DNA): TGTGCCAGCAGCGGCCGGGGTCCCTACGAGCAGTACTTC. The variable domain in full, completed from reference TRBV7-2 and TRBJ2-7, reads GAGVSQSPSNKVTEKGKDVELRCDPISGHTALYWYRQSLGQGLEFLIYFQGNSAPDKSGLPSDRFSAERTGGSVSTLTIQRTQQEDSAVYLCASSGRGPYEQYFGPGTRLTVT.

V is TRBV4-1 and J is TRBJ1-6, with 8 bases lining up with TRBD1. CDR1 MGHRA and CDR2 YSYEKL come from the germline V gene. V shed 0 bases, J shed 10 bases, and the junction held 2 bases outside the gene matches. This CDR3 region has 14 residues. In DNA form, the CDR3 reads TGCGCCAGCAGCCAAGAGCAGGGGGCCTCACCCCTCCACTTT. Protein product: CASSQEQGASPLHF.

This chain joins TRBV5-1 and TRBJ2-5; the match to TRBD2 covers 7 bases. Losses at the gene ends were 0 bases for V and 1 base for J; bases not matched to a gene: 3. From germline, CDR1 is SGHRS and CDR2 YFSETQ. The CDR3 extends over 15 amino acids. CDR3 DNA: TGCGCCAGCAGCTTGGTGTGGGGGGGCCAAGAGACCCAGTACTTC. Its protein product is CASSLVWGGQETQYF.

In its sample, this clone was seen a few times. The rearrangement joins TRBV30 to TRBJ2-7, with 7 bases aligning to TRBD1. The CDR3 spans 13 residues. V was clipped by 5 bases and J by 7 bases; unmatched bases: 11. Germline assignment: CDR1 GTSNPN and CDR2 SVGIG (reference sequence). This CDR3 is CAWSVGTDLEQYF. CDR3 nucleotide sequence: TGTGCCTGGTCAGTGGGGACAGACCTGGAGCAGTACTTC. Together with reference TRBV30 and TRBJ2-7, the CDR3 gives the full variable domain: SQTIHQWPATLVQPVGSPLSLECTVEGTSNPNLYWYRQAAGRGLQLLFYSVGIGQISSEVPQNLSASRPQDRQFILSSKKLLLSDSGFYLCAWSVGTDLEQYFGPGTRLTVT.

The chain carries TRBV7-9 and TRBJ1-2; no definite D call. The germline V and J ends were trimmed by 0 bases and 3 bases, with 8 bases remaining between them. This CDR3 has 14 residues. In germline, CDR1 is SEHNR, CDR2 FQNEAQ (reference sequence). This CDR3 reads CASSLAGVDYGYTF. As DNA, the CDR3 is TGTGCCAGCAGCTTAGCCGGGGTGGACTATGGCTACACCTTC.

This clone was detected once. The chain joins TRBV19 to TRBJ1-5, with TRBD1 identical over 10 bases. V shed 2 bases and J 4 bases; nucleotides not matched to a gene: 8. CDR1 and CDR2 from the germline V gene are LNHDA and SQIVND (reference sequence). The CDR3 totals 17 residues. The CDR3 bases are TGTGCCAGTAGTATAACCCGGACAGGGGGGTCTAATCAGCCCCAGCATTTT. Its protein product is CASSITRTGGSNQPQHF.

The CDR3 DNA reads TGTGCCAGCAGCGTAGAGGGGGCAGGGGGCCCCTATGGCTACACCTTC. Amino acids: CASSVEGAGGPYGYTF. This chain joins TRBV9 and TRBJ1-2; 8 nucleotides agree with TRBD1. Germline V CDR1 and CDR2: SGDLS, YYNGEE. The CDR3 has 16 residues. Trimming cost V 0 bases and J 4 bases; bases outside gene matches: 8.

The V call is TRBV18, the J call TRBJ1-1; D is undetermined. V was shortened by 2 bases and J by 0 bases, with 10 bases between the two germline ends. CDR3 length: 15 residues. In germline, CDR1 is KGHSH, CDR2 LQKENI. Here the CDR3 reads CASSPALQMNTEAFF. In nucleotides, the CDR3 is TGTGCCAGCTCACCAGCACTCCAGATGAACACTGAAGCTTTCTTT.

This clone was observed a handful of times. The same CDR3 arises from other DNA sequences in this sample as well. V usage is TRBV19 and J usage is TRBJ1-5; D might be TRBD1 (5 bases). Per the germline V gene, CDR1 is LNHDA and CDR2 is SQIVND (reference sequence). CDR3 size: 14 residues. The V end lost 3 bases, the J end lost 5 bases, and 11 bases lay between the germline ends. The CDR3 region is CASSIGGWDQPQHF. CDR3 nucleotides: TGTGCCAGTAGTATTGGGGGTTGGGATCAGCCCCAGCATTTT.

The chain recombines TRBV28 with TRBJ2-5; possibly TRBD1 for D (5 bases). Trimming took 7 bases from V and 2 from J, leaving 11 bases between them. The germline gives CDR1 MDHEN, CDR2 SYDVKM. The CDR3 spans 13 residues. Written as DNA, the CDR3 is TGTGCCAGCACTGGGGCCGGTCAAGAGACCCAGTACTTC. Residues: CASTGAGQETQYF.

V is TRBV25-1 and J is TRBJ2-2; TRBD2 is a possible D gene (5 bases). Germline loops: CDR1 MGHDK, CDR2 SYGVNS. The CDR3 is made up of 17 amino acids. The V end was cut by 5 bases, the J end by 4 bases, with 20 bases between. CDR3 in DNA: TGTGCCAGCAGTAGCTCCTTTGGACTCCAAAGCACCGGGGAGCTGTTTTTT. Protein: CASSSSFGLQSTGELFF.

This sequence joins TRBV28 and TRBJ2-7; 7 positions match TRBD2. V gave up 1 base and J gave up 2 bases; unmatched junction bases: 2. CDR1 MDHEN and CDR2 SYDVKM come from the germline V gene. The CDR3 consists of 14 residues. The CDR3 region has the DNA TGTGCCAGCAGTTTATACGGGGGGACCTACGAGCAGTACTTC. Its translation is CASSLYGGTYEQYF.

V usage is TRBV27 and J usage is TRBJ1-5; TRBD1 might be the D (5 bases). CDR1 MNHEY and CDR2 SMNVEV come from the germline V gene (reference sequence). CDR3 length equals 18 residues. Trimming cost V 3 bases and J 8 bases, with 26 bases left between them. CDR3 in amino acids: CASSFPPPFGQALEPQHF. The CDR3, as DNA: TGTGCCAGCAGTTTTCCCCCCCCCTTCGGACAAGCCTTGGAGCCCCAGCATTTT.

The CDR3 region is CASRDGTQNQPQHF. CDR3 in DNA: TGTGCCAGCAGGGACGGGACACAAAATCAGCCCCAGCATTTT. This chain links TRBV6-5 with TRBJ1-5; tentatively, D is TRBD1 (6 bases). V lost 6 bases and J lost 4, with 13 bases in between. The germline V gene has CDR1 MNHEY and CDR2 SVGAGI. This CDR3 is built from 14 residues.

V gene TRBV2 combines with J gene TRBJ1-1, with TRBD1 matching 9 bases. V was clipped by 10 bases and J by 7 bases; unmatched bases: 10. Germline V gene lookup returns CDR1 SNHLY and CDR2 FYNNEI. The CDR3 is 13 amino acids. Here the CDR3 reads CATSGQGLLEAFF. Here the CDR3 DNA reads TGTGCCACTTCAGGACAGGGGCTCCTTGAAGCTTTCTTT. Combining the CDR3 with reference TRBV2 and TRBJ1-1 gives the whole variable domain EPEVTQTPSHQVTQMGQEVILRCVPISNHLYFYWYRQILGQKVEFLVSFYNNEISEKSEIFDDQFSVERPDGSNFTLKIRSTKLEDSAMYFCATSGQGLLEAFFGQGTRLTVV.